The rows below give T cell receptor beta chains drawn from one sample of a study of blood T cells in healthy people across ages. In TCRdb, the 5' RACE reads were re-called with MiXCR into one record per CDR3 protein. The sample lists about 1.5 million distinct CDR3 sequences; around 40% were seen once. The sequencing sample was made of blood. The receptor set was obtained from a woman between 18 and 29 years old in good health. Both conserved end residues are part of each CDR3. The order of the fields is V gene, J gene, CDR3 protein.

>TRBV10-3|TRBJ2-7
CAISESESSYEQYF
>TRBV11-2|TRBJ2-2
CASSLVHGELFF
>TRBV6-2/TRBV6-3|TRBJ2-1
CASSLQSSLYNEQFF
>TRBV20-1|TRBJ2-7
CSARDVDKLAEVYEQYF
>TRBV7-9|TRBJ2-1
CASSLKGGEINEQFF
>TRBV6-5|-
CASSYANNIYEQYF
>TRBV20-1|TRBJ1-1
CSARDQKILRDKGTEAFF
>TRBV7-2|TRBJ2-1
CASSFLTGEQFF
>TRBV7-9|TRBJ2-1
CASSLGGLGLASSYNEQFF
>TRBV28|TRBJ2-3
CASSFGTSGTPRTDTQYF
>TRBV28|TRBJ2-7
CASSYLGTGVDEQYF
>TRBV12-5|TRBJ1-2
CASGQGTAPNYGYTF
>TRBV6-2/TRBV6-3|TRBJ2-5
CASRPRHDQETQYF
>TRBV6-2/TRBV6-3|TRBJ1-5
CASSSEGTVNQPQHF
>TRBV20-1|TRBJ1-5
CSVIKQVSNQPQHF
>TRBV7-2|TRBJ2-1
CASSLAPDRVNEQFF
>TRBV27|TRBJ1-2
CASSLKGTGGGYTF